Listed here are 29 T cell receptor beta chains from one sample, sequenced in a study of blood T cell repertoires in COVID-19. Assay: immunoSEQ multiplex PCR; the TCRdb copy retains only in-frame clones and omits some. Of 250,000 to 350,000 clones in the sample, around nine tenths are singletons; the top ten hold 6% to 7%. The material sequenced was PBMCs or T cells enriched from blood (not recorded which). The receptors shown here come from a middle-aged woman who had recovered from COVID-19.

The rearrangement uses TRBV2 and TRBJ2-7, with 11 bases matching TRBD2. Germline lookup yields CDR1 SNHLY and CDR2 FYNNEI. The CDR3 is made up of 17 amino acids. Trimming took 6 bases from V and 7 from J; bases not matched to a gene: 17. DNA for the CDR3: TGTGCCAGCAGCGGAATAGCGGGAGGGCCGTCCCTCCGGGAGCAGTACTTC. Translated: CASSGIAGGPSLREQYF.

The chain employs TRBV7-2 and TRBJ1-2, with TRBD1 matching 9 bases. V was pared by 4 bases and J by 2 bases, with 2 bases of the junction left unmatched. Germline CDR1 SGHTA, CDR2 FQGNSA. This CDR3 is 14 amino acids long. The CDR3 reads CASSSDRGNYGYTF. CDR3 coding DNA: TGTGCCAGCAGCTCGGACAGGGGCAACTATGGCTACACCTTC.

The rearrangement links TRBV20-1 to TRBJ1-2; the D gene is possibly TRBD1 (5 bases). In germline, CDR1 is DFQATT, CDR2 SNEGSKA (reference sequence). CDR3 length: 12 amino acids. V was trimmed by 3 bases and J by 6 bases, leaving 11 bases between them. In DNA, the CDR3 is TGCAGTGCTAGTTGGGGGGGGAATGGCTACACCTTC. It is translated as CSASWGGNGYTF.

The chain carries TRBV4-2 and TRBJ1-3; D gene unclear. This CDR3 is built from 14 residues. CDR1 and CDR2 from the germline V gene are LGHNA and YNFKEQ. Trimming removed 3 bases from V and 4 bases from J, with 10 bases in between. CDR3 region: CASSQMESGNTIYF. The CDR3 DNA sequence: TGTGCCAGCAGCCAGATGGAGTCGGGAAACACCATATATTTT.

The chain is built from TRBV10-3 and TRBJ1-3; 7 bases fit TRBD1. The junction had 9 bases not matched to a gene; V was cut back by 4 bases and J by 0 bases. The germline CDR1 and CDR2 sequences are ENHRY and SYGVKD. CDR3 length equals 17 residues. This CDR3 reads CAISVRQGRSSGNTIYF. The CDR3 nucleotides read TGTGCCATCAGTGTCAGACAGGGAAGGAGCTCTGGAAACACCATATATTTT.

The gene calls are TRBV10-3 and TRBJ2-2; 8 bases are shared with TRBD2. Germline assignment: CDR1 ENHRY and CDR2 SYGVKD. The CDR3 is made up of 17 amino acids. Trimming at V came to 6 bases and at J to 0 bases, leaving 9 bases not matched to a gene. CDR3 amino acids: CAIRDGTRQSNTGELFF. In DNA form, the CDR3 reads TGTGCCATCAGAGACGGGACTAGACAATCGAACACCGGGGAGCTGTTTTTT.

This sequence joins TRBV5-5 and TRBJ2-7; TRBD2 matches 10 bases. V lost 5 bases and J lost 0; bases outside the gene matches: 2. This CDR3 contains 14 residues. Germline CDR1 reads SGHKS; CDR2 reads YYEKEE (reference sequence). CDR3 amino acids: CASRLAGGSYEQYF. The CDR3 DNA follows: TGTGCCAGCAGGTTAGCGGGAGGCTCCTACGAGCAGTACTTC.

The CDR3 loop is CASSPKLTPATNEKLFF. The DNA for the CDR3 is TGTGCCAGCAGCCCTAAATTGACTCCGGCAACTAATGAAAAACTGTTTTTT. The chain links TRBV7-6 to TRBJ1-4; D unclear. The ends were cut back, 5 bases at V and 0 bases at J, with 16 bases in the middle. CDR1 and CDR2 from the germline V gene are SGHVS and FNYEAQ. There are 17 residues in the CDR3.

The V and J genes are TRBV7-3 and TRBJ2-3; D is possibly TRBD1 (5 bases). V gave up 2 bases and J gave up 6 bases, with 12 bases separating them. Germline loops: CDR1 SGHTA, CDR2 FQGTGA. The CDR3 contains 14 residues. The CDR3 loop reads CASSLGAVMDTQYF. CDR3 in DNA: TGTGCCAGCAGCTTAGGGGCCGTGATGGATACGCAGTATTTT.

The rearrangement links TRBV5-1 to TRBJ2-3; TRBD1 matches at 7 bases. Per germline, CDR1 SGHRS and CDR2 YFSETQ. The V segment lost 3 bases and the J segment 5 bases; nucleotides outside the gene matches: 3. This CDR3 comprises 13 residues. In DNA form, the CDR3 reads TGCGCCAGCAGCTCGGGACAGATAGATACGCAGTATTTT. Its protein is CASSSGQIDTQYF.

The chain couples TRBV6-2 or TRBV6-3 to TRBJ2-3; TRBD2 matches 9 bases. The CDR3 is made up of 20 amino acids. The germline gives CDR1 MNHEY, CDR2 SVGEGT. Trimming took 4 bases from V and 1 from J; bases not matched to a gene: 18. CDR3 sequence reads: CASSSVNLAGSAWRTDTQYF. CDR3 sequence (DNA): TGTGCCAGCAGTTCGGTGAACCTAGCGGGATCCGCCTGGCGCACAGATACGCAGTATTTT.

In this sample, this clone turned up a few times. CDR3 amino acids: CASSLGVAGQYF. The CDR3 DNA reads TGTGCCAGCAGCTTAGGGGTAGCGGGACAGTACTTC. V and J are TRBV7-2 and TRBJ2-7, with 8 bases lining up with TRBD2. The V and J ends lost 1 base and 10 bases, in that order; junction bases with no gene match: 3. Germline-derived CDR1 and CDR2 are SGHTA and FQGNSA. There are 12 residues in the CDR3.

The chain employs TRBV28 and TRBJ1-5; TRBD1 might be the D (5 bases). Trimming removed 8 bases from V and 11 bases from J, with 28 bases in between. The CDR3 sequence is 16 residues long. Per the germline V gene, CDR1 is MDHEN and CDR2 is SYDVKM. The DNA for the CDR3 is TGTGCCAGCCCATCTCGAAACAGAGATAATAAGACAGCCCAGCATTTT. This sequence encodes CASPSRNRDNKTAQHF.

The CDR3 spells CASSGGQANTIYF. Written as DNA, the CDR3 is TGCGCCAGCAGTGGGGGACAAGCGAACACCATATATTTT. The rearrangement joins TRBV10-2 to TRBJ1-3; D might be TRBD1 (6 bases). V was clipped by 4 bases and J by 7 bases, with 11 bases between them. Germline CDR1 and CDR2: WSHSY and SAAADI. The CDR3 is made up of 13 amino acids.

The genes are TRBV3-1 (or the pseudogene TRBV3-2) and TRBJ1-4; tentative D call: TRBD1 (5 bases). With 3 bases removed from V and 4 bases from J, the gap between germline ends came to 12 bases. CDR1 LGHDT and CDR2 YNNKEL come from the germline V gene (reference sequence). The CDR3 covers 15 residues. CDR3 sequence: CASSQNTGGNEKLFF. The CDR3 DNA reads TGTGCCAGCAGCCAGAATACCGGGGGTAATGAAAAACTGTTTTTT.

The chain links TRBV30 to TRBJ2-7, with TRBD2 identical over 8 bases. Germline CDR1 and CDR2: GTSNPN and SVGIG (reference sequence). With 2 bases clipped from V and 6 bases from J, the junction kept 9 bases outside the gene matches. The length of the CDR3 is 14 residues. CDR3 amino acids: CAWSPGGPIPEQYF. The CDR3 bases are TGTGCCTGGAGTCCGGGAGGGCCTATTCCCGAGCAGTACTTC.

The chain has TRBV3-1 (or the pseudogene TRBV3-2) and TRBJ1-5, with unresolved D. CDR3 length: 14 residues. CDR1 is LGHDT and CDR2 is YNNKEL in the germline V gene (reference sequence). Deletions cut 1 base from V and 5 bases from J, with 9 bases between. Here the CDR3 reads CASSQGLSDQPQHF. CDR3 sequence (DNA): TGTGCCAGCAGCCAAGGGTTATCGGATCAGCCCCAGCATTTT.

The CDR3 coding sequence is TGCGCCAGCAGCTCACGGTCCGACTCCTACAATGAGCAGTTCTTC. This sequence encodes CASSSRSDSYNEQFF. The chain links TRBV5-1 to TRBJ2-1; D gene ambiguous. The ends were cut back, 3 bases at V and 0 bases at J, with 10 bases in the middle. In germline, CDR1 is SGHRS, CDR2 YFSETQ. This CDR3 comprises 15 residues.

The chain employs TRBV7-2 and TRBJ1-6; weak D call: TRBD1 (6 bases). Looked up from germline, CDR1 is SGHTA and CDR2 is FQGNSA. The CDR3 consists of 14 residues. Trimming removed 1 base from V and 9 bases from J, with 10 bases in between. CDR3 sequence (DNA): TGTGCCAGCAGCTTAGAGGGGGTGGCTTCACCCCTCCACTTT. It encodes CASSLEGVASPLHF.

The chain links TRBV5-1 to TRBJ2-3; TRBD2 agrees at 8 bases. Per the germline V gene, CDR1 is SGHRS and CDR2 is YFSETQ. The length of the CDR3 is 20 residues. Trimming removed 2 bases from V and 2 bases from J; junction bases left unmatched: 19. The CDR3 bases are TGCGCCAGCAGCTTCTTTGGATTTAGCGGGGAGGGTCCCTTCACAGATACGCAGTATTTT. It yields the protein CASSFFGFSGEGPFTDTQYF.

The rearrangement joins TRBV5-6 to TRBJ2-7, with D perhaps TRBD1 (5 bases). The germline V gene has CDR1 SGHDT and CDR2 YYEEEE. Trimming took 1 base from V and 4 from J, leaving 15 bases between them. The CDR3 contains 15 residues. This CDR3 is CASSLRAGLPYEQYF. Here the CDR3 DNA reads TGTGCCAGCAGCTTGCGGGCAGGGCTACCATACGAGCAGTACTTC.

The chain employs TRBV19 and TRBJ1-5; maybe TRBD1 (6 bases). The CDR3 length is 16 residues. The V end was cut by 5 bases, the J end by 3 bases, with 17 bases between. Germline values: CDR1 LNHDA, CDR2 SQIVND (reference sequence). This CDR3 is CASSPPPGTNNQPQHF. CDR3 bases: TGTGCCAGTAGTCCTCCCCCGGGGACAAACAATCAGCCCCAGCATTTT.

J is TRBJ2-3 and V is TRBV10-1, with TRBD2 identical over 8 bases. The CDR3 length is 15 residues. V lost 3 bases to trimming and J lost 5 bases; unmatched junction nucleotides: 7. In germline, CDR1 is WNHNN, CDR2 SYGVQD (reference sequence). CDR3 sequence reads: CASSDPAGEGDTQYF. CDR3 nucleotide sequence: TGCGCCAGCAGTGATCCAGCGGGAGAGGGAGATACGCAGTATTTT.

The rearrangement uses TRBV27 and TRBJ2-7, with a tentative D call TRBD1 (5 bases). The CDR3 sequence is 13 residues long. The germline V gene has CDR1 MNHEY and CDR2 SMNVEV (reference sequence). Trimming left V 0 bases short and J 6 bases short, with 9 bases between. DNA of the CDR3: TGTGCCAGCAGTTTATCACCTCAGGGCGAGCAGTACTTC. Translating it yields CASSLSPQGEQYF.

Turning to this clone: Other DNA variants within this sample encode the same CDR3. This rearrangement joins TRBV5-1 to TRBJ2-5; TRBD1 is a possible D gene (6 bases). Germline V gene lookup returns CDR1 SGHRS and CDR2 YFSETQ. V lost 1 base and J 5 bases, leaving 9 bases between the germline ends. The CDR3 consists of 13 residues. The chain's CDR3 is CASSLQGQETQYF. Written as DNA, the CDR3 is TGCGCCAGCAGCTTGCAGGGGCAGGAGACCCAGTACTTC. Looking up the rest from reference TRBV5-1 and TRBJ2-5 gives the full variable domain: KAGVTQTPRYLIKTRGQQVTLSCSPISGHRSVSWYQQTPGQGLQFLFEYFSETQRNKGNFPGRFSGRQFSNSRSEMNVSTLELGDSALYLCASSLQGQETQYFGPGTRLLVL.

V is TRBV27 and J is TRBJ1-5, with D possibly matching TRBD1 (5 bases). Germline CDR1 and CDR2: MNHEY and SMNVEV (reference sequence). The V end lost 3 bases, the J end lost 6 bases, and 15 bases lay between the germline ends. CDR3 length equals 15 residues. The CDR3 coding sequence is TGTGCCAGCAGTTTGGAGGGGCGATTAGGTCAGCCCCAGCATTTT. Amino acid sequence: CASSLEGRLGQPQHF.

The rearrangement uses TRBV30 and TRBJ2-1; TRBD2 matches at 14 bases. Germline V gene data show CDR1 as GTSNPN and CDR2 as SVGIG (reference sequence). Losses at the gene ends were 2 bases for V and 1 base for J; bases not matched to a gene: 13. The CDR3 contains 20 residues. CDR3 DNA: TGTGCCTGGAGTTCCGCCCCCGGGACTAGCGGGAGAACGTCCTACAATGAGCAGTTCTTC. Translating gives CAWSSAPGTSGRTSYNEQFF.

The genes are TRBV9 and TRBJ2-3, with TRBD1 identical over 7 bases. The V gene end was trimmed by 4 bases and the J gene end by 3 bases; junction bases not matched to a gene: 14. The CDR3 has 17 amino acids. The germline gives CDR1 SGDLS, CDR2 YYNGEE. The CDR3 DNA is TGTGCCAGCAGCCCTCAGTCAGGGGGACCTGGTACAGATACGCAGTATTTT. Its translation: CASSPQSGGPGTDTQYF. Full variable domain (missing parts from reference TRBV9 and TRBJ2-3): DSGVTQTPKHLITATGQRVTLRCSPRSGDLSVYWYQQSLDQGLQFLIQYYNGEERAKGNILERFSAQQFPDLHSELNLSSLELGDSALYFCASSPQSGGPGTDTQYFGPGTRLTVL.

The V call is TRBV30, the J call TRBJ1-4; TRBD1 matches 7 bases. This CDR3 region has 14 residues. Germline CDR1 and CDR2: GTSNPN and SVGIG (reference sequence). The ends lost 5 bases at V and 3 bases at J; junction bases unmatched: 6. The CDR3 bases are TGTGCCTGGTCCCGACAGGGCCCTAATGAAAAACTGTTTTTT. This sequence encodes CAWSRQGPNEKLFF.